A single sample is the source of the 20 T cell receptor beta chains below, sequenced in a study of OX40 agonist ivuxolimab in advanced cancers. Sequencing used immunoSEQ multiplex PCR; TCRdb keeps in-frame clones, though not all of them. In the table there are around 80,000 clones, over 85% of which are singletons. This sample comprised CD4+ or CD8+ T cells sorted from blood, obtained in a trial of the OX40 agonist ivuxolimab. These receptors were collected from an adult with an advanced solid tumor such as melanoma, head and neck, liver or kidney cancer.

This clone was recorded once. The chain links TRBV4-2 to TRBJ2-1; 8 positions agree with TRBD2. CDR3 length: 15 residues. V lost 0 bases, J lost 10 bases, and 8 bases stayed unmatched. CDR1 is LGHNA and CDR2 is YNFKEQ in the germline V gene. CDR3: CASSQEGRGGREQFF. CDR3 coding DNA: TGTGCCAGCAGCCAAGAGGGCCGGGGGGGCCGCGAGCAGTTCTTC.

The CDR3 nucleotides read TGCGCCAGCAGCGCCAGGACAGGGGCCGGCGATGGCTACACCTTC. The encoded protein is CASSARTGAGDGYTF. The chain combines TRBV5-1 with TRBJ1-2, with 9 positions matching TRBD1. Trimming cost V 4 bases and J 6 bases; bases outside gene matches: 10. The V gene's germline CDR1 is SGHRS and CDR2 YFSETQ. The CDR3 runs 15 residues.

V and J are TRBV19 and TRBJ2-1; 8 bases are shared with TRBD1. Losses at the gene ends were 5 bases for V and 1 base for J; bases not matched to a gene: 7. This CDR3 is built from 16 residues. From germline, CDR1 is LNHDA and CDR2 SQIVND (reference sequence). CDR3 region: CASSPRTGPSYNEQFF. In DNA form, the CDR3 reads TGTGCCAGTAGTCCAAGGACAGGGCCGTCCTACAATGAGCAGTTCTTC.

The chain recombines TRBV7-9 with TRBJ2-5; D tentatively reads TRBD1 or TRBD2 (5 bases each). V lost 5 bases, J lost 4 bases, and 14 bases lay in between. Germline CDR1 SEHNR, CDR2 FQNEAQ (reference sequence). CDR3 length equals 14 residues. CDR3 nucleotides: TGTGCCAGCAGCCCCAACCCAGGGAGAGAGACCCAGTACTTC. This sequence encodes CASSPNPGRETQYF.

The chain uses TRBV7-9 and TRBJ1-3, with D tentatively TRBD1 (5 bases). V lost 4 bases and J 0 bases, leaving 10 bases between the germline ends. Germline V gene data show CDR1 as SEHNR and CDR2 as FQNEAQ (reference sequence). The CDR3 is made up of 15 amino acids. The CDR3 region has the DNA TGTGCCAGCAGCTCACCCGGGGCCTCTGGAAACACCATATATTTT. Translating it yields CASSSPGASGNTIYF. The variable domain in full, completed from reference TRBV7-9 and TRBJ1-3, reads DTGVSQNPRHKITKRGQNVTFRCDPISEHNRLYWYRQTLGQGPEFLTYFQNEAQLEKSRLLSDRFSAERPKGSFSTLEIQRTEQGDSAMYLCASSSPGASGNTIYFGEGSWLTVV.

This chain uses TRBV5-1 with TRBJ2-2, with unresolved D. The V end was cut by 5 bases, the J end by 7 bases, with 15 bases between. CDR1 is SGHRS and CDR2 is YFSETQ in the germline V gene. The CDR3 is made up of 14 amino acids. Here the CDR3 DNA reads TGCGCCAGCAGGCAGACCCCAGTAAGCGGGGAGCTGTTTTTT. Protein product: CASRQTPVSGELFF.

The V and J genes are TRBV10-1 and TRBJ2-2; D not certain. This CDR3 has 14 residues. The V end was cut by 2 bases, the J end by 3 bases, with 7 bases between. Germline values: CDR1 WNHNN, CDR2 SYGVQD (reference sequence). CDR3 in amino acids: CASSEDGYTGELFF. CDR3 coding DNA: TGCGCCAGCAGTGAGGATGGTTACACCGGGGAGCTGTTTTTT.

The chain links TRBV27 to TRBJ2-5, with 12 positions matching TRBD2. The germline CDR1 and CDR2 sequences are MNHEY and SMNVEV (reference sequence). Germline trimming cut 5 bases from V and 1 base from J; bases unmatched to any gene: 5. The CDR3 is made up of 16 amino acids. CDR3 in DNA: TGTGCCAGCAGTAGCGGGACTAGCGGGTTCCAAGAGACCCAGTACTTC. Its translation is CASSSGTSGFQETQYF.

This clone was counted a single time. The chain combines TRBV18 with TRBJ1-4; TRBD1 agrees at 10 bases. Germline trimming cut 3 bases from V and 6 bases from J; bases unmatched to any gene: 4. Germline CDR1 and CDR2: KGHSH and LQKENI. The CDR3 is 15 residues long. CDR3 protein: CASSPRQGADEKLFF. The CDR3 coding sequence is TGTGCCAGCTCACCCAGACAGGGGGCGGATGAAAAACTGTTTTTT.

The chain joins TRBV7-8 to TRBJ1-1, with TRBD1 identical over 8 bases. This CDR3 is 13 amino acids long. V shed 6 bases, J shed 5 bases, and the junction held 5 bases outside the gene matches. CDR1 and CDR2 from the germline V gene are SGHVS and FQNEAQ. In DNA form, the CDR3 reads TGTGCCAGCAGACCCAGGGGGCGAACTGAAGCTTTCTTT. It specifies CASRPRGRTEAFF.

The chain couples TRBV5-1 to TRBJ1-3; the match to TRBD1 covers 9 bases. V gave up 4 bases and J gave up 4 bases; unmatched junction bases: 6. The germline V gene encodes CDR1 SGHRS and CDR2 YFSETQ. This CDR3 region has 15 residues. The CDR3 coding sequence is TGCGCCAGCAGCAATCGACAGGGGGGAGGAAACACCATATATTTT. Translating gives CASSNRQGGGNTIYF.

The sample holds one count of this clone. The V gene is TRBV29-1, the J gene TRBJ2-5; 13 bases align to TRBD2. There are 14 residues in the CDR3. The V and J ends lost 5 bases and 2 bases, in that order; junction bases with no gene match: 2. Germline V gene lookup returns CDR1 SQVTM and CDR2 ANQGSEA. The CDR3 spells CSVPGLAGQETQYF. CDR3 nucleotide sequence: TGCAGCGTTCCGGGACTAGCGGGACAAGAGACCCAGTACTTC.

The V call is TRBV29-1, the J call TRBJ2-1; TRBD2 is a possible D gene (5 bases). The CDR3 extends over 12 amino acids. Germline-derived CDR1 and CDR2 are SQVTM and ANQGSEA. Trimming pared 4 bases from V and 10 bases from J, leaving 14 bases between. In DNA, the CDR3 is TGCAGCGTTGGTCGAGGAGCGGTGGAGCAGTTCTTC. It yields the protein CSVGRGAVEQFF.

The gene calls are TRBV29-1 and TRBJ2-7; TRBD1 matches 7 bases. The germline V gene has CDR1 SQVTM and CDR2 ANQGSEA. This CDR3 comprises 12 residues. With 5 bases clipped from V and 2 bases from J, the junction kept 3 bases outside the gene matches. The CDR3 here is CSVSTGPYEQYF. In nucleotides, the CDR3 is TGCAGCGTTTCGACAGGGCCCTACGAGCAGTACTTC.

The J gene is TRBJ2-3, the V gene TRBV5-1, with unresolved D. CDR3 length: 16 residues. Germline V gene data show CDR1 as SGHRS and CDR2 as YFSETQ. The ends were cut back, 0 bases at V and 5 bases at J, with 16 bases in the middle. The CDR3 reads CASSLDSPGAGDTQYF. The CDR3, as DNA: TGCGCCAGCAGCTTGGATTCTCCTGGAGCAGGAGATACGCAGTATTTT. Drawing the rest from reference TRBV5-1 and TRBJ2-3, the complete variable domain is KAGVTQTPRYLIKTRGQQVTLSCSPISGHRSVSWYQQTPGQGLQFLFEYFSETQRNKGNFPGRFSGRQFSNSRSEMNVSTLELGDSALYLCASSLDSPGAGDTQYFGPGTRLTVL.

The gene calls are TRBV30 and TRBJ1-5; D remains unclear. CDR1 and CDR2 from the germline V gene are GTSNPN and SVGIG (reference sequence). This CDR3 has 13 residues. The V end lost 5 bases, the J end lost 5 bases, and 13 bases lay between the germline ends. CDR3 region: CAWSRGDDQPQHF. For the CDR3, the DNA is TGTGCCTGGTCCCGGGGAGACGATCAGCCCCAGCATTTT.

The CDR3 DNA is TGTGCCAGCAGTTTATTGGTAAACAATGAGCAGTTCTTC. It translates to CASSLLVNNEQFF. The genes are TRBV27 and TRBJ2-1; D remains unclear. CDR1 is MNHEY, CDR2 SMNVEV, per germline (reference sequence). This CDR3 comprises 13 residues. Trimming removed 1 base at V and 5 bases at J, with 6 bases between.

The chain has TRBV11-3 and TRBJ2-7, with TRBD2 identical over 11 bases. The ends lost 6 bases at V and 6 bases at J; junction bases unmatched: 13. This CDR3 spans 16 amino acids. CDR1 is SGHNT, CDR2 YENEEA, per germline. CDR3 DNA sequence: TGTGCCAGCAGACTTACACTAGCGGGAGATTCGGGCGAGCAGTACTTC. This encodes CASRLTLAGDSGEQYF.

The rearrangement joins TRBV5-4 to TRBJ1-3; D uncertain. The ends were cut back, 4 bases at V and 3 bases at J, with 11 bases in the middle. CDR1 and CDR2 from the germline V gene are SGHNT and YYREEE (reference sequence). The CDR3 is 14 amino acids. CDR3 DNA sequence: TGTGCCAGCAGCGAGACCAGGAATGGAAACACCATATATTTT. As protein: CASSETRNGNTIYF.

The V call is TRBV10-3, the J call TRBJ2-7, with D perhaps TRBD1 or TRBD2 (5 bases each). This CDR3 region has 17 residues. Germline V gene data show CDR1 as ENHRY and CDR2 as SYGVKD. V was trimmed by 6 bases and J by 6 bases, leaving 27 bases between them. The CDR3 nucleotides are TGTGCCATCAGAGACTTTGGCCGGGACCGTCAGACGGTCGAGCAGTACTTC. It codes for CAIRDFGRDRQTVEQYF.